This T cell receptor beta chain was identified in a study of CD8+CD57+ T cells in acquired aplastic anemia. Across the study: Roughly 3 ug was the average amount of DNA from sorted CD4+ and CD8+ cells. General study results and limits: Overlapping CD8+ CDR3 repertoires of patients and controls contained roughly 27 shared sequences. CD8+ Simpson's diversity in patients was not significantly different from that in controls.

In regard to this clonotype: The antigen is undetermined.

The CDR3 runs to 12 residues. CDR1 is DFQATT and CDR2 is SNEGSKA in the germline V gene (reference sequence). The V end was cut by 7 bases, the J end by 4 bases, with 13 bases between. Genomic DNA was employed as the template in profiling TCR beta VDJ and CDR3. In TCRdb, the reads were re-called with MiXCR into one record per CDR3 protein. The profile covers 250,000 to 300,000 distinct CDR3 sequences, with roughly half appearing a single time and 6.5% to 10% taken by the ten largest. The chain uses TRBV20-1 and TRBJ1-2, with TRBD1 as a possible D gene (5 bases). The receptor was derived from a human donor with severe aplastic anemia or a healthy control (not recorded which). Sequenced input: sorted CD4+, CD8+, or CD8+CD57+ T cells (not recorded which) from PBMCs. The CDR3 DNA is TGCAGTGGGCTGGGGGAGCTCTATGGCTACACCTTC. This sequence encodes CSGLGELYGYTF.